The 8 T cell receptor beta chains below all came from one sample that was sequenced in a study of cytomegalovirus exposure and HLA in healthy donors. Clones were read by immunoSEQ multiplex PCR, and TCRdb kept only the in-frame ones, dropping some. The sample has under 300,000 clones, around 88% seen once. Sequences were obtained from PBMCs. These receptors were obtained from a woman aged 25-40 years in good health and CMV-seropositive.

This chain uses TRBV27 with TRBJ2-1, with D tentatively TRBD2 (6 bases). The CDR3 contains 17 residues. CDR1 and CDR2 from the germline V gene are MNHEY and SMNVEV (reference sequence). The ends were cut back, 1 base at V and 7 bases at J, with 20 bases in the middle. CDR3 region: CASSLFPGVYVGNEQFF. CDR3 nucleotides: TGTGCCAGCAGTTTATTTCCGGGAGTATATGTTGGAAATGAGCAGTTCTTC.

CDR3 amino acids: CASSIRGRETQYF. The CDR3, as DNA: TGCGCCAGCAGCATCAGGGGGAGGGAGACCCAGTACTTC. This chain connects TRBV5-1 to TRBJ2-5; D may be TRBD1 (7 bases). The germline V gene encodes CDR1 SGHRS and CDR2 YFSETQ. The ends were cut back, 4 bases at V and 5 bases at J, with 12 bases in the middle. The CDR3 consists of 13 residues.

V is TRBV18 and J is TRBJ2-7, with TRBD2 identical over 8 bases. Trimming took 6 bases from V and 3 from J; bases not matched to a gene: 7. The CDR3 loop spans 14 amino acids. Germline V gene lookup returns CDR1 KGHSH and CDR2 LQKENI. The CDR3 sequence is CASSSPGTSYEQYF. In DNA, the CDR3 is TGTGCCAGCTCCAGTCCCGGGACTAGCTACGAGCAGTACTTC. Supplemented by reference TRBV18 and TRBJ2-7, the full variable domain reads NAGVMQNPRHLVRRRGQEARLRCSPMKGHSHVYWYRQLPEEGLKFMVYLQKENIIDESGMPKERFSAEFPKEGPSILRIQQVVRGDSAAYFCASSSPGTSYEQYFGPGTRLTVT.

This chain links TRBV10-3 with TRBJ2-7; D gene unclear. Germline loops: CDR1 ENHRY, CDR2 SYGVKD. Trimming cost V 10 bases and J 0 bases, with 16 bases left between them. The CDR3 consists of 14 residues. The CDR3 sequence is CATKESFASYEQYF. The CDR3 DNA is TGTGCCACCAAGGAGAGTTTCGCCTCCTACGAGCAGTACTTC.

J is TRBJ1-5 and V is TRBV28; 7 bases agree with TRBD1. J gave up 4 bases and V 6 bases, and 12 bases lay outside the gene matches. The CDR3 contains 16 residues. Per the germline V gene, CDR1 is MDHEN and CDR2 is SYDVKM. The DNA for the CDR3 is TGTGCCAGCAGCGACCCCGGGACAGTAATAAATCAGCCCCAGCATTTT. Its protein product is CASSDPGTVINQPQHF.

CDR3 loop: CASSQSKQPYGYTF. CDR3 DNA sequence: TGTGCCAGCAGCCAATCGAAACAGCCCTATGGCTACACCTTC. The chain uses TRBV16 and TRBJ1-2; D is unclear. V was shortened by 0 bases and J by 4 bases, with 9 bases between the two germline ends. This CDR3 contains 14 residues. Germline CDR1 reads KGHSY; CDR2 reads FQNENV.

This clone was seen a handful of times. The chain uses TRBV5-1 and TRBJ1-2; D is possibly TRBD1 (5 bases). Trimming shortened V by 2 bases and J by 3 bases, and 14 bases separated the two germline ends. The CDR3 covers 15 residues. Germline V gene lookup returns CDR1 SGHRS and CDR2 YFSETQ. The chain's CDR3 is CASSFGRQSDYGYTF. For the CDR3, the DNA is TGCGCCAGCAGCTTCGGTCGACAGTCGGACTATGGCTACACCTTC.

The chain is built from TRBV5-4 and TRBJ1-1; TRBD1 might be the D (6 bases). CDR3 length: 13 residues. Trimming took off 4 bases at V and 1 base at J, with 8 bases between the two ends. Germline V lookup: CDR1 SGHNT, CDR2 YYREEE (reference sequence). CDR3 residues: CASSRGQNTEAFF. CDR3 DNA sequence: TGTGCCAGCAGCCGGGGACAGAACACTGAAGCTTTCTTT.